The 12 T cell receptor beta chains reported below all come from one sample, sequenced in a study of blood T cell repertoires in COVID-19. Data came from immunoSEQ multiplex PCR; TCRdb stores just in-frame clones and leaves some out. The data hold about 480,000 clones, with around 89% observed a single time. The sequencing input was peripheral blood. These receptors all stem from a woman aged 45-59 years with COVID-19, enrolled during active disease.

This chain joins TRBV7-6 and TRBJ1-4; weak D call: TRBD1 (6 bases). The CDR3 has 15 amino acids. The V end lost 0 bases, the J end lost 8 bases, and 13 bases lay between the germline ends. Germline V CDR1 and CDR2: SGHVS, FNYEAQ. DNA for the CDR3: TGTGCCAGCAGCTTAGCCACCGGACAGCGGGAAAAACTGTTTTTT. Its protein is CASSLATGQREKLFF.

In this sample, this clone turned up once. This chain uses TRBV28 with TRBJ1-4; D unresolved. The CDR3 length is 11 residues. The germline V gene has CDR1 MDHEN and CDR2 SYDVKM. V was shortened by 4 bases and J by 6 bases, with 3 bases between the two germline ends. In DNA form, the CDR3 reads TGTGCCAGCAGTTCATATGAAAAACTGTTTTTT. The encoded protein is CASSSYEKLFF.

The chain employs TRBV28 and TRBJ1-2, with TRBD1 matching 7 bases. The CDR3 is 14 amino acids. The V and J ends lost 2 bases and 5 bases, in that order; junction bases with no gene match: 5. CDR1 is MDHEN and CDR2 is SYDVKM in the germline V gene. CDR3 coding DNA: TGTGCCAGCAGTTTAGGGGACAGCTTTTATGGCTACACCTTC. It encodes CASSLGDSFYGYTF.

The V and J genes are TRBV4-2 and TRBJ1-2; D call uncertain. This CDR3 has 16 amino acids. CDR1 is LGHNA, CDR2 YNFKEQ, per germline. The V gene lost 0 bases and the J gene lost 4 bases, with 15 bases spanning the gap. The CDR3 spells CASSQDERSAPYGYTF. DNA for the CDR3: TGTGCCAGCAGCCAAGATGAGAGGAGCGCGCCCTATGGCTACACCTTC.

The J gene is TRBJ1-5, the V gene TRBV4-1; 7 bases are a match to TRBD1. Trimming took 3 bases from V and 4 from J; bases not matched to a gene: 3. The length of the CDR3 is 14 residues. CDR1 MGHRA and CDR2 YSYEKL come from the germline V gene. The chain's CDR3 is CASSHHRGNQPQHF. DNA for the CDR3: TGCGCCAGCAGCCACCACAGGGGTAATCAGCCCCAGCATTTT.

V and J are TRBV24-1 and TRBJ2-7, with 7 bases fitting TRBD1. CDR3 size: 15 residues. V shed 4 bases, J shed 0 bases, and the junction held 5 bases outside the gene matches. The germline V gene has CDR1 KGHDR and CDR2 SFDVKD. CDR3 region: CATSDPGTASYEQYF. The CDR3 region has the DNA TGTGCCACCAGTGACCCCGGGACAGCCTCCTACGAGCAGTACTTC.

The CDR3 region is CASSLDLGGYEAFF. DNA for the CDR3: TGTGCCAGCAGCTTAGATCTGGGAGGGTATGAAGCTTTCTTT. The chain recombines TRBV11-2 with TRBJ1-1; unclear D gene. Germline V lookup: CDR1 SGHAT, CDR2 FQNNGV. This CDR3 has 14 amino acids. Trimming left V 0 bases short and J 7 bases short, with 12 bases between.

A note on this clone: A much bigger clone sits one base away, suggesting this may be a read error. In the same sample, other DNA sequences code for this CDR3. This chain joins TRBV5-6 and TRBJ1-3; no clear D. CDR3 length equals 15 residues. Germline CDR1 reads SGHDT; CDR2 reads YYEEEE. CDR3 amino acids: CASSLSANSGNTIYF. The DNA for the CDR3 is TGTGCCAGTAGCTTGTCCGCTAACTCTGGAAACACCATATATTTT.

The chain is built from TRBV7-9 and TRBJ1-3; the match to TRBD1 covers 7 bases. The CDR3 totals 14 residues. The V gene end was trimmed by 3 bases and the J gene end by 8 bases; junction bases not matched to a gene: 7. Germline V gives CDR1 SEHNR, CDR2 FQNEAQ (reference sequence). CDR3 nucleotide sequence: TGTGCCAGCAGCTTTCGACAGGGTGCGGACACCATATATTTT. Translated, it gives CASSFRQGADTIYF. Drawing the rest from reference TRBV7-9 and TRBJ1-3, the complete variable domain is DTGVSQNPRHKITKRGQNVTFRCDPISEHNRLYWYRQTLGQGPEFLTYFQNEAQLEKSRLLSDRFSAERPKGSFSTLEIQRTEQGDSAMYLCASSFRQGADTIYFGEGSWLTVV.

The chain combines TRBV6-5 with TRBJ1-1, with D possibly matching TRBD1 (6 bases). This CDR3 has 13 amino acids. Germline loops: CDR1 MNHEY, CDR2 SVGAGI. Trimming shortened V by 7 bases and J by 2 bases, and 11 bases separated the two germline ends. Here the CDR3 DNA reads TGTGCCAGCATCCTGACAGGAAACACTGAAGCTTTCTTT. Translated, it gives CASILTGNTEAFF.

This clone was seen a single time. This rearrangement joins TRBV11-2 to TRBJ2-7; D might be TRBD1 (6 bases). The ends were cut back, 4 bases at V and 1 base at J, with 8 bases in the middle. This CDR3 is 13 amino acids long. Germline lookup yields CDR1 SGHAT and CDR2 FQNNGV. In DNA, the CDR3 is TGTGCCAGCAGCTACGGACAGTCCTACGAGCAGTACTTC. This gives the protein CASSYGQSYEQYF.

J is TRBJ1-3 and V is TRBV9; D uncertain. The CDR3 is 13 residues long. Germline CDR1 reads SGDLS; CDR2 reads YYNGEE. The V end lost 2 bases, the J end lost 4 bases, and 7 bases lay between the germline ends. CDR3 amino acids: CASSVAGGNTIYF. For the CDR3, the DNA is TGTGCCAGCAGCGTTGCGGGGGGAAACACCATATATTTT. Drawing the rest from reference TRBV9 and TRBJ1-3, the complete variable domain is DSGVTQTPKHLITATGQRVTLRCSPRSGDLSVYWYQQSLDQGLQFLIQYYNGEERAKGNILERFSAQQFPDLHSELNLSSLELGDSALYFCASSVAGGNTIYFGEGSWLTVV.